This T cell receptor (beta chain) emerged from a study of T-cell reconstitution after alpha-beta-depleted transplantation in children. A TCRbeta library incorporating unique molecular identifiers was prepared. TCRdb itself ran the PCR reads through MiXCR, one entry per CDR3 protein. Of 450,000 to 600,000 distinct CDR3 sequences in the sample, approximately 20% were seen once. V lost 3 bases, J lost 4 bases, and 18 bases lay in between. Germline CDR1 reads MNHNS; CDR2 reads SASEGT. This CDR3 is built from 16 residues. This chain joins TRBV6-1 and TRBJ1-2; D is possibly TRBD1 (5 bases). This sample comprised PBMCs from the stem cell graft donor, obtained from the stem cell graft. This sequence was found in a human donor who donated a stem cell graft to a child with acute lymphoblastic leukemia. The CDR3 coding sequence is TGTGCCAGCAGTGAGACCGGGACTAGGGCTGGCTATGGCTACACCTTC. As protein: CASSETGTRAGYGYTF.